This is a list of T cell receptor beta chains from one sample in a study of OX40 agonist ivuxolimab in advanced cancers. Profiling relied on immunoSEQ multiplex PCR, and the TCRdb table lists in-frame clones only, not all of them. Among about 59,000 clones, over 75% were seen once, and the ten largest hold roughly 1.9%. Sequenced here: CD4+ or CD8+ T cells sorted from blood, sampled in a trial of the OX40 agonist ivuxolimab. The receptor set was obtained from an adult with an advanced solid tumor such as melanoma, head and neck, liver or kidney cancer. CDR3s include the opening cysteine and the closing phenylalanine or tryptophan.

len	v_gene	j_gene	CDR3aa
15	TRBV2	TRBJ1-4	CASSGPGTGSEKLFF
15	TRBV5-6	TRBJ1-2	CASSLVDSFNYGYTF
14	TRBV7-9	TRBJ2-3	CASSWGQSTDTQYF
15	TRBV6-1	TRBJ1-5	CASSEVGGAGQPQHF
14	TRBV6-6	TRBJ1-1	CASTTRSANTEAFF
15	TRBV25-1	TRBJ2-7	CASSDGDRGHYEQYF
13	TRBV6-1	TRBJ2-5	CASSREVQETQYF
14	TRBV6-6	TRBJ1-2	CASSPGTGPYGYTF
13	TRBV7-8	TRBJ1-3	CASRQDFGNTIYF
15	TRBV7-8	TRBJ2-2	CASSQGRGIGGELFF
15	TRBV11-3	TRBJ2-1	CASSPSYSGREEQFF
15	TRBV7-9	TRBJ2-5	CASTAEDRGRETQYF
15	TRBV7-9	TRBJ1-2	CASSSTRTSFYGYTF
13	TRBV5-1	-	CASSLNRDYEQYF
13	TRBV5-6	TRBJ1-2	CASQEGRAYGYTF
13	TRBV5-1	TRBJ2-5	CASKVEGQETQYF
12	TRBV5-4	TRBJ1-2	CASSLDRGSYTF
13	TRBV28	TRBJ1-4	CASTQGDNEKLFF
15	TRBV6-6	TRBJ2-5	CASSNPGRGQETQYF
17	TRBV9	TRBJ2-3	CASSPRGRGDSTDTQYF
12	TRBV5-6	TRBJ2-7	CASSLRLESQYF
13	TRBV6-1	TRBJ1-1	CASSEVLDTEAFF
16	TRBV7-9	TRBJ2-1	CASSSSGRPPYNEQFF